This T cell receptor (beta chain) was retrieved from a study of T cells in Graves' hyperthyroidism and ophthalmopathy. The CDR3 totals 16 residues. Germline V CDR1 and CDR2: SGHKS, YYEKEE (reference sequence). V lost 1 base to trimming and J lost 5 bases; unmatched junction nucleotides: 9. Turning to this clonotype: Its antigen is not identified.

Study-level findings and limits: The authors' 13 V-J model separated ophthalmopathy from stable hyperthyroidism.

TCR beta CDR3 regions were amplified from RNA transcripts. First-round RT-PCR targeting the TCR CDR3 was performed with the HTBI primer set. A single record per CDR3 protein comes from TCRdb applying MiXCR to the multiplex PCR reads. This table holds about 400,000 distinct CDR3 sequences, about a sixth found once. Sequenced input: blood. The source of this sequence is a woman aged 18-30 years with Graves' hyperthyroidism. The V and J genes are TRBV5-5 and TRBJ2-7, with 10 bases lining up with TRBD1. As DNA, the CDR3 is TGTGCCAGCAGCTTGTTATCCGGGACAGGGGCCCACGAGCAGTACTTC. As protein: CASSLLSGTGAHEQYF.